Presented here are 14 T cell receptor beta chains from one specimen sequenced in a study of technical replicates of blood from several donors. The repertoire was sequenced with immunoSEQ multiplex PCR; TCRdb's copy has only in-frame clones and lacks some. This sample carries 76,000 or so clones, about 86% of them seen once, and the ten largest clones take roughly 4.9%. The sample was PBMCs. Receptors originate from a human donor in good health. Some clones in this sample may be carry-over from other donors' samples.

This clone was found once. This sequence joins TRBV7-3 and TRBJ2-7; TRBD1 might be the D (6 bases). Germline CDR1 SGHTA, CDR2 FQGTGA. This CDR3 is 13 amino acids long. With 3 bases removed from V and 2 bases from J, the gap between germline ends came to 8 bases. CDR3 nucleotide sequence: TGTGCCAGCAGCTTGGACAGCACCTACGAGCAGTACTTC. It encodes CASSLDSTYEQYF.

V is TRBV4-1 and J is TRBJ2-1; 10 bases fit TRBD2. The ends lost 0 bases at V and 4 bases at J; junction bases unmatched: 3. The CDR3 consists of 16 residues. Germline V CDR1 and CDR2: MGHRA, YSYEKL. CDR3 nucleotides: TGCGCCAGCAGCCAAGATCAACTAGCGGGGTACAATGAGCAGTTCTTC. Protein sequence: CASSQDQLAGYNEQFF.

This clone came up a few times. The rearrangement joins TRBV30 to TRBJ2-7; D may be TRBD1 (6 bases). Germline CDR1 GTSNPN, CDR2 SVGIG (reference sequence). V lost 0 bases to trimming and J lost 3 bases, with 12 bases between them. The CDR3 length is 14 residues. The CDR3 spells CAWSVIRGGYEQYF. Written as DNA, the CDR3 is TGTGCCTGGAGTGTAATCAGGGGCGGCTACGAGCAGTACTTC.

CDR3 sequence: CASSPDRLAPRGYTF. The CDR3 DNA is TGTGCCAGCAGCCCCGACAGGTTGGCCCCTAGGGGCTACACCTTC. This chain uses TRBV6-5 with TRBJ1-2; perhaps TRBD1 as D (6 bases). This CDR3 spans 15 amino acids. Deletions cut 6 bases from V and 8 bases from J, with 22 bases between. Germline CDR1 is MNHEY and CDR2 is SVGAGI.

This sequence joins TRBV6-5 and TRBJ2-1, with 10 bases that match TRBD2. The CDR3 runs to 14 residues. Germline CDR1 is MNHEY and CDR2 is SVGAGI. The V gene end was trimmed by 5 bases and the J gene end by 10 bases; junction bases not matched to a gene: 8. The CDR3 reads CASSRGLAPSEQFF. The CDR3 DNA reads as TGTGCCAGCAGTCGGGGACTAGCGCCATCGGAGCAGTTCTTC.

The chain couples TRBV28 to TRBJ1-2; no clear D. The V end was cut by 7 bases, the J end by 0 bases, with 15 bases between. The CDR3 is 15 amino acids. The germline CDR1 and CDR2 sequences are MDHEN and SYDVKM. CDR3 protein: CASIPGGSSNYGYTF. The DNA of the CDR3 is TGTGCCAGCATCCCTGGCGGGAGCTCTAACTATGGCTACACCTTC.

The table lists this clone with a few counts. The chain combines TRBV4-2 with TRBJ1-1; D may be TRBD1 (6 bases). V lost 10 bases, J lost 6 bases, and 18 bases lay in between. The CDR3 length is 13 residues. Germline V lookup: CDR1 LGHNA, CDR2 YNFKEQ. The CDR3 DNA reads TGTGCCACTAGGGAACAGGGAGGGGCTGAAGCTTTCTTT. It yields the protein CATREQGGAEAFF.

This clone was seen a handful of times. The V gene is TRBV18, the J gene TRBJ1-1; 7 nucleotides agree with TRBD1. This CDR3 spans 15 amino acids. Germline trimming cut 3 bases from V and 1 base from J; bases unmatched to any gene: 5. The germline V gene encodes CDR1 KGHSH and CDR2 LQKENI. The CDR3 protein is CASSPGTASNTEAFF. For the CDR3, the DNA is TGTGCCAGCTCACCCGGGACAGCTTCGAACACTGAAGCTTTCTTT.

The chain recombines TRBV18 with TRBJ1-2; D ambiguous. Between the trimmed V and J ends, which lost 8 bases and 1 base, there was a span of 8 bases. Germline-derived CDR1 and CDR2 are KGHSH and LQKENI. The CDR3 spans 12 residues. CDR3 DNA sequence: TGTGCCAGCGCTAATAATAACTATGGCTACACCTTC. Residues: CASANNNYGYTF.

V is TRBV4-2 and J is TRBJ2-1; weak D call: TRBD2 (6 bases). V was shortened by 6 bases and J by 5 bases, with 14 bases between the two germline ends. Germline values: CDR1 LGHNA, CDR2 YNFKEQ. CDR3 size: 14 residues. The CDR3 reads CASRGTTRNNEQFF. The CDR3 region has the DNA TGTGCCAGCAGAGGGACGACTAGAAACAATGAGCAGTTCTTC.

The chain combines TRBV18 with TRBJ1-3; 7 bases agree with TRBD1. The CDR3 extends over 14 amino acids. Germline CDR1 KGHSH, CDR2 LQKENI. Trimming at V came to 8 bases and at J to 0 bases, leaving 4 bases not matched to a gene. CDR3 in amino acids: CASTGQLSGNTIYF. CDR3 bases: TGTGCCAGCACGGGACAGCTCTCTGGAAACACCATATATTTT.

The CDR3 DNA follows: TGTGCCACCAGCAGAGATAGGGGGCAGGGTTCACCCCTCCACTTT. It is translated as CATSRDRGQGSPLHF. This chain joins TRBV15 and TRBJ1-6; 7 bases match TRBD1. This CDR3 comprises 15 residues. Trimming removed 0 bases from V and 9 bases from J; junction bases left unmatched: 5. Germline V CDR1 and CDR2: LNHNV, YYDKDF (reference sequence).

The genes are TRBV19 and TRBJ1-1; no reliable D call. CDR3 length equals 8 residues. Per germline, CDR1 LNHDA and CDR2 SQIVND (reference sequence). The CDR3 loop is CRLAEAFF. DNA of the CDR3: TGTAGGCTAGCTGAAGCTTTCTTT.

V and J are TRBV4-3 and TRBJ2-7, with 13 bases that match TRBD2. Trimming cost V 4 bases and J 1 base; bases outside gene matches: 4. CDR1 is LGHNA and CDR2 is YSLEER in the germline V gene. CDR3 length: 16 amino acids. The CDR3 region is CASSPRLAGGSYEQYF. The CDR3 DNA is TGCGCCAGCAGCCCCAGACTAGCGGGGGGTTCCTACGAGCAGTACTTC.